Shown below are 17 T cell receptor beta chains from a single sample sequenced in a study of Ad26.COV2.S vaccination and SARS-CoV-2 variants. As for treatment: around 19 received Ad26.COV2.S at low or high dose, single or two shots; 5 received placebo; per-sample allocation not given. Vaccine and placebo recipients were sampled on day 63 after the first injection. Generated by immunoSEQ multiplex PCR, the TCRdb table keeps only in-frame clones and is missing some. Here the sample spans around 340,000 clones, about 87% being singletons. The sample was peripheral blood, taken in a trial of Ad26.COV2.S vaccine versus placebo. These receptors were taken from a person aged 18-60 years who received the Ad26.COV2.S COVID-19 vaccine or a placebo.

V and J are TRBV29-1 and TRBJ2-3; D is unclear. The CDR3 sequence is 10 residues long. Germline assignment: CDR1 SQVTM and CDR2 ANQGSEA. The germline V and J ends were trimmed by 4 bases and 5 bases, with 4 bases remaining between them. CDR3 nucleotide sequence: TGCAGCGTTGTAGTAGATACGCAGTATTTT. The encoded protein is CSVVVDTQYF.

J is TRBJ2-2 and V is TRBV6-6, with 7 nucleotides matching TRBD1. The junction had 3 bases not matched to a gene; V was cut back by 6 bases and J by 5 bases. The CDR3 spans 13 residues. Germline-derived CDR1 and CDR2 are MNHNY and SVGAGI (reference sequence). CDR3: CASSRTGTGELFF. The CDR3 bases are TGTGCCAGCAGCCGGACAGGAACCGGGGAGCTGTTTTTT.

V and J are TRBV28 and TRBJ2-7; no firm D call. Germline CDR1 MDHEN, CDR2 SYDVKM. CDR3 length: 13 residues. Between the trimmed V and J ends, which lost 7 bases and 3 bases, there was a span of 13 bases. The CDR3 DNA reads as TGTGCCAGCAAATACGGCGGTGGCTACGAGCAGTACTTC. It is translated as CASKYGGGYEQYF.

This clone has ten or more counts. This chain uses TRBV7-2 with TRBJ1-1; no clear D. CDR1 is SGHTA, CDR2 FQGNSA, per germline. The CDR3 sequence is 15 residues long. The germline V and J ends were trimmed by 6 bases and 2 bases, with 16 bases remaining between them. The CDR3 protein is CASSSTPPGNTEAFF. CDR3 coding DNA: TGTGCCAGCAGTTCTACGCCCCCGGGAAACACTGAAGCTTTCTTT.

A single count supports this clone. The chain carries TRBV12-3 or TRBV12-4 and TRBJ1-5, with 7 bases lining up with TRBD1. This CDR3 spans 12 amino acids. The J segment lost 11 bases and the V segment lost 6 bases, leaving 7 bases of the junction unmatched. CDR3 sequence reads: CASSITGDAQHF. The CDR3 DNA reads TGTGCCAGCAGCATAACAGGGGACGCCCAGCATTTT.

The chain joins TRBV9 to TRBJ1-3, with D unresolved. The CDR3 is made up of 15 amino acids. V lost 2 bases to trimming and J lost 0 bases, with 9 bases between them. In germline, CDR1 is SGDLS, CDR2 YYNGEE. DNA for the CDR3: TGTGCCAGCAGCGTCCATTGGAACTCTGGAAACACCATATATTTT. Protein sequence: CASSVHWNSGNTIYF. Together with reference TRBV9 and TRBJ1-3, the CDR3 gives the full variable domain: DSGVTQTPKHLITATGQRVTLRCSPRSGDLSVYWYQQSLDQGLQFLIQYYNGEERAKGNILERFSAQQFPDLHSELNLSSLELGDSALYFCASSVHWNSGNTIYFGEGSWLTVV.

The rearrangement uses TRBV19 and TRBJ2-5; the match to TRBD2 covers 7 bases. The CDR3 length is 15 residues. V lost 5 bases and J lost 5; bases outside the gene matches: 11. Germline V gene lookup returns CDR1 LNHDA and CDR2 SQIVND (reference sequence). The CDR3 region is CASSPGRLARETQYF. The CDR3 DNA reads as TGTGCCAGTAGTCCCGGCCGACTAGCTAGGGAGACCCAGTACTTC.

This clone has just one count. This chain joins TRBV4-3 and TRBJ1-1; possible D gene TRBD1, 5 bases. Deletions cut 1 base from V and 6 bases from J, with 21 bases between. The germline V gene has CDR1 LGHNA and CDR2 YSLEER. The CDR3 sequence is 17 residues long. In DNA form, the CDR3 reads TGCGCCAGCAGCCAAGGCCCTGGGGGGATCGGAGTGGCTGAAGCTTTCTTT. Translating gives CASSQGPGGIGVAEAFF.

J is TRBJ1-1 and V is TRBV29-1; a weak D match, TRBD1 (5 bases). The CDR3 has 15 residues. Trimming took 4 bases from V and 0 from J, leaving 15 bases between them. Germline lookup yields CDR1 SQVTM and CDR2 ANQGSEA. DNA for the CDR3: TGCAGCGTTGTTATAGAGAGGGGAATGAACACTGAAGCTTTCTTT. Translated, it gives CSVVIERGMNTEAFF.

CDR3 nucleotide sequence: TGTGCCAGCTCACCGAGCTTAGGAGAAGGTGGAAACACCATATATTTT. Its protein product is CASSPSLGEGGNTIYF. The chain has TRBV18 and TRBJ1-3; D gene ambiguous. Germline V gene lookup returns CDR1 KGHSH and CDR2 LQKENI. Trimming pared 3 bases from V and 3 bases from J, leaving 15 bases between. This CDR3 has 16 residues.

This chain connects TRBV7-2 to TRBJ1-5; D gene unclear. V gave up 4 bases and J gave up 0 bases, with 7 bases separating them. Germline loops: CDR1 SGHTA, CDR2 FQGNSA. The CDR3 sequence is 14 residues long. CDR3: CASSSEYSNQPQHF. CDR3 nucleotides: TGTGCCAGCAGCTCTGAGTATAGCAATCAGCCCCAGCATTTT.

The genes are TRBV6-4 and TRBJ2-1; D is ambiguous. The CDR3 covers 15 residues. Germline CDR1 and CDR2: MRHNA and SNTAGT. The V end was cut by 6 bases, the J end by 5 bases, with 17 bases between. Here the CDR3 DNA reads TGTGCCAGCAGCTCCTCGGGCGGTACACACAATGAGCAGTTCTTC. It is translated as CASSSSGGTHNEQFF.

The rearrangement joins TRBV27 to TRBJ2-5; D not certain. Germline V CDR1 and CDR2: MNHEY, SMNVEV (reference sequence). Trimming removed 7 bases from V and 4 bases from J, with 19 bases in between. This CDR3 has 15 residues. The CDR3 bases are TGTGCCAGCAAGTGGTCGGGCAGGTTGCGAGAGACCCAGTACTTC. It specifies CASKWSGRLRETQYF.

This sequence joins TRBV6-2 or TRBV6-3 and TRBJ1-2; possible D gene TRBD1, 5 bases. CDR1 and CDR2 from the germline V gene are MNHEY and SVGEGT. Trimming left V 5 bases short and J 0 bases short, with 7 bases between. This CDR3 spans 13 amino acids. CDR3 in amino acids: CASSRDPNYGYTF. For the CDR3, the DNA is TGTGCCAGCAGTAGGGACCCTAACTATGGCTACACCTTC.

V usage is TRBV7-3 and J usage is TRBJ2-7; 9 bases fit TRBD1. The CDR3 length is 18 residues. The J segment lost 0 bases and the V segment lost 5 bases, leaving 14 bases of the junction unmatched. CDR1 and CDR2 from the germline V gene are SGHTA and FQGTGA. CDR3 sequence reads: CASSPLRIRDRVSYEQYF. In DNA, the CDR3 is TGTGCCAGCAGCCCCCTCAGGATCCGGGACAGGGTCTCCTACGAGCAGTACTTC. The entire variable domain, with the rest obtained from reference TRBV7-3 and TRBJ2-7, is as follows: GAGVSQTPSNKVTEKGKYVELRCDPISGHTALYWYRQSLGQGPEFLIYFQGTGAADDSGLPNDRFFAVRPEGSVSTLKIQRTERGDSAVYLCASSPLRIRDRVSYEQYFGPGTRLTVT.

The chain carries TRBV28 and TRBJ2-5; a possible D gene is TRBD2 (6 bases). Trimming took 6 bases from V and 3 from J, leaving 14 bases between them. This CDR3 spans 14 amino acids. Per germline, CDR1 MDHEN and CDR2 SYDVKM. Here the CDR3 DNA reads TGTGCCAGCAGGGGCGGGACCCGAAAAGAGACCCAGTACTTC. Protein: CASRGGTRKETQYF.

This sequence joins TRBV30 and TRBJ1-1; D gene uncertain. CDR3 length equals 13 residues. Per the germline V gene, CDR1 is GTSNPN and CDR2 is SVGIG (reference sequence). The V end was cut by 4 bases, the J end by 3 bases, with 12 bases between. CDR3 sequence: CAWIKRRHTEAFF. CDR3 DNA: TGTGCCTGGATCAAAAGAAGACACACTGAAGCTTTCTTT. Looking up the rest from reference TRBV30 and TRBJ1-1 gives the full variable domain: SQTIHQWPATLVQPVGSPLSLECTVEGTSNPNLYWYRQAAGRGLQLLFYSVGIGQISSEVPQNLSASRPQDRQFILSSKKLLLSDSGFYLCAWIKRRHTEAFFGQGTRLTVV.